This entry is about one TCR beta chain. The antigen this receptor binds is unknown. No base quality values were provided; no much bigger clone lies one nucleotide off. V loses 5 bases at its end and J loses 4 bases; junction bases beyond the gene matches: 3. The germline V gene (reference sequence) gives CDR1 as DFQATT and CDR2 as SNEGSKA. The CDR3 spans 13 residues, from the cysteine through the phenylalanine. Only the CDR3 part of the read is kept: 39 bases, read in frame from the first base. The data were taken from a study of CD8 T cells in Susac syndrome (dated by TCRdb to between 2017 and 2020). About the investigation overall: Among the sequenced Susac syndrome patients, five or six had clinically active disease and eight were in clinical remission. CD8+ T cell repertoire clonality was compared between about a dozen healthy donors, about 14 Susac syndrome patients and about 15 multiple sclerosis patients. At the time of blood withdrawal, Susac syndrome patients were either therapy-naive, taking corticosteroids (with some also receiving IVIg), or on IVIg alone. Repertoire sequencing was used to test whether CD8+ T cell activation and differentiation in Susac syndrome was antigen driven.

Peripheral blood CD8+ and CD4+ T cells from healthy donors, Susac syndrome patients and multiple sclerosis patients were profiled using high-throughput TCR beta sequencing. The Susac syndrome patients fulfilled recently defined diagnostic criteria for either definite or probable disease. Bulk CD8+ and CD4+ T cells were purified magnetically by negative isolation, whereas CD8+ TEMRA cells were enriched by FACS. Blood was drawn into EDTA tubes, processed within 24 hours, and PBMCs were isolated by density gradient centrifugation. PBMCs intended for TCR sequencing were frozen in liquid nitrogen and were later thawed in a 37 degrees C water bath. A purity of at least 90% was achieved for sorted or isolated CD4+, CD8+ and CD8+ TEMRA cells. RNA was extracted with the RNeasy kit and about 0.5 to 1 ug was reverse transcribed using random hexamers. The immunoSEQ multiplex PCR assay, which covers 54 Vbeta and 13 Jbeta segments, was used to amplify TCR beta CDR3 regions. PCR amplification bias was corrected using a synthetic template baseline for primer optimization and computational correction. The published analysis was carried out like this. Only productive sequences were kept, with reads annotated to V, D and J genes according to IMGT and analyzed in immunoSEQ Analyzer. Clonality was computed as one minus Shannon entropy normalized by log2 of the number of productive unique sequences. For each patient and control, public and private clones were evaluated among the 100 most prevalent clones. Susac-specific clones were defined as absent from healthy and MS cohorts, 1052 published viral clones and other ImmuneACCESS disease sequences. The public reads were run again by TCRdb, first through fastp at Q25 and then through MiXCR, and only productive beta chains were kept. Duplicate CDR3 protein sequences are folded into a single record with the most common DNA and genes. The V and J calls shown here were made by TCRdb, not taken from the authors' results. The sample table shows 92,000 or so distinct CDR3 sequences, and 96% are seen once. The ten top clones hold 0.62% of the sample.

General study outcomes and caveats: More than 15 Susac-specific public clones were identified in the total CD8+ repertoire, and several Susac-specific public clones were identified in the CD8+ TEMRA repertoire. Clonal expansion was observed in Susac syndrome CD8+ repertoires, with the highest expansion in CD8+ TEMRA cells and greater expansion in clinically active than in remitting patients. The number of individuals in the TCR sequencing and HLA analysis was acknowledged as relatively small.

The sequence derives from a human donor with Susac syndrome. Source material: CD8+ T cells from PBMCs. The sequence joins TRBV20-1 to TRBJ2-5; a stretch of 11 junction bases matches TRBD2. CDR3 loop: CSAEGTSGETQYF. In nucleotide form, the sequence is TGCAGTGCTGAAGGGACTAGCGGAGAGACCCAGTACTTC.